This TCR beta chain was observed in a study of blood T cell repertoires in COVID-19 (dated by TCRdb to the early 2020s). At the level of the whole study: Collaborator samples came from the United States, Italy and Spain and covered acute and convalescent phases of COVID-19. The prospective study material was composed of cDNA or gDNA derived from T cells, B-cell-depleted T cells, or PBMCs. The dataset comprised deeply sampled blood TCRbeta repertoires from subjects exposed to, actively infected with, or recovered from COVID-19. The repertoires were made available in a free public database intended to serve as a resource for research on the immune response to SARS-CoV-2. The samples were drawn from the first 160 participants of the ongoing ImmuneRACE study and from some 1,300 subjects provided by 6 global collaborators. Nearly every sample came with metadata listing a de-identified subject ID, COVID-19 status, age in years and sex. HLA class I and class II types, where available, came from metadata supplied by the sample provider rather than from assay-based typing. Study-wide conclusions, independent of this receptor: How much clinical and demographic metadata was included differed by source and by participant, and the metadata was provided uncurated.

V loses 6 bases, J loses 2 bases, and the germline ends lie 11 bases apart. For CDR1 and CDR2, the germline V gene lists SNHLY and FYNNEI. The CDR3 spans 13 residues, from the cysteine through the phenylalanine. The sequence is cut down to CDR3 DNA, 39 bases in frame from base 1. Collaborating institutions collected whole blood in K2EDTA tubes following their own protocols. For TCRbeta analysis, collaborators shipped samples in one of three forms: frozen whole blood, isolated PBMCs, or DNA extracted from either of those sample types. A remark on this clone: This receptor's antigen is unknown. One base away there is no much larger clone; base qualities are not given.

TCRbeta CDR3 regions were amplified from genomic DNA using the immunoSEQ Assay, a bias-controlled multiplex PCR. From the authors' description of their analysis: The number of nucleated cells in each sample was estimated by amplification of reference gene primers within the assay. To quantify the absolute abundance of each unique TCRbeta CDR3 rearrangement, sequence reads were collapsed and filtered. For each sample, productive Simpson clonality was calculated as the square root of Simpson's diversity index across productive rearrangements. TCRdb limited this immuneACCESS table to in-frame rearrangements with V and J called. A share of clones is missing; checked studies link under half to unresolved V genes, and the rest is unexplained. The V and J calls and clone size were taken over from that table, and D and trimming were inferred from the DNA. This sample holds tens of thousands of clones; roughly 84% were observed only once. The ten largest clones capture about an eighth of the sample.

Sequencing used peripheral blood. This TCR derives from a human donor in a cohort sampled during active COVID-19. The chain was built from TRBV2 and TRBJ2-7; TRBD2 is perhaps the D gene, given 5 matching bases. The CDR3 is CASRRDGTYEQYF. The nucleotide sequence reads TGTGCCAGCAGAAGAGACGGGACCTACGAGCAGTACTTC.